A selection of T cell receptor beta chains follows, all from one sample in a study of T cells in Graves' hyperthyroidism and ophthalmopathy. From the multiplex PCR reads, TCRdb called clonotypes with MiXCR, one entry per CDR3 protein. The profile covers 350,000 or so distinct CDR3 sequences, with roughly 23% appearing a single time and under 55% taken by the ten largest. Sequencing was done on a sample of blood. These receptor sequences come from a woman aged 45-59 years with Graves' hyperthyroidism. Each CDR3 is given with its conserved first and last residue. A D gene is named only where the DNA matches it firmly. Rows give clone size only sometimes, using once, few, many, or a class for an expanded clone.

abundance: many
d_gene: -
j_gene: TRBJ2-7
v_gene: TRBV20-1
CDR3aa: CSARERHSGNEQYF
CDR3nt: TGCAGTGCTAGAGAGCGACATTCGGGGAACGAGCAGTACTTC

abundance: -
d_gene: TRBD1
j_gene: TRBJ1-2
v_gene: TRBV9
CDR3aa: CASSVLHTGTDGYTF
CDR3nt: TGTGCCAGCAGCGTACTTCATACCGGGACAGATGGCTACACCTTC

abundance: many
d_gene: TRBD2
j_gene: TRBJ2-2
v_gene: TRBV5-1
CDR3aa: CASSLPSGGSTGELFF
CDR3nt: TGCGCCAGCAGCTTGCCTAGCGGGGGGTCCACCGGGGAGCTGTTTTTT

abundance: few
d_gene: -
j_gene: TRBJ2-6
v_gene: TRBV4-2
CDR3aa: CASSQDTGGTGANVLTF
CDR3nt: TGTGCCAGCAGCCAAGATACAGGAGGGACTGGGGCCAACGTCCTGACTTTC

abundance: -
d_gene: -
j_gene: TRBJ2-7
v_gene: TRBV10-3
CDR3aa: CAISASSVTYYEQYF
CDR3nt: TGTGCCATCAGTGCTTCGTCAGTTACGTACTACGAGCAGTACTTC

abundance: many
d_gene: -
j_gene: TRBJ2-1
v_gene: TRBV24-1
CDR3aa: CATSTGLNNEQFF
CDR3nt: TGTGCCACCAGTACGGGATTAAACAATGAGCAGTTCTTC

abundance: few
d_gene: -
j_gene: TRBJ2-7
v_gene: TRBV20-1
CDR3aa: CSVEDGSYEQYF
CDR3nt: TGCAGCGTGGAAGACGGATCCTACGAGCAGTACTTC

abundance: few
d_gene: -
j_gene: TRBJ2-3
v_gene: TRBV19
CDR3aa: CASSDQESTDTQYF
CDR3nt: TGTGCCAGTAGTGACCAAGAAAGCACAGATACGCAGTATTTT

abundance: many
d_gene: -
j_gene: TRBJ2-7
v_gene: TRBV20-1
CDR3aa: CSATHPSGRYEQYF
CDR3nt: TGCAGTGCTACCCACCCCTCAGGGCGCTACGAGCAGTACTTC

abundance: many
d_gene: TRBD2
j_gene: TRBJ2-1
v_gene: TRBV27
CDR3aa: CASSRTSGRVRDEQFF
CDR3nt: TGTGCCAGCAGTAGGACTAGCGGGAGGGTTAGGGATGAGCAGTTCTTC

abundance: many
d_gene: -
j_gene: TRBJ2-3
v_gene: TRBV28
CDR3aa: CASRVVGPVTDTQYF
CDR3nt: TGTGCCAGCAGGGTAGTGGGACCAGTCACAGATACGCAGTATTTT

abundance: many
d_gene: -
j_gene: TRBJ2-1
v_gene: TRBV20-1
CDR3aa: CSARAARGNEQFF
CDR3nt: TGCAGTGCTAGAGCAGCTAGGGGCAATGAGCAGTTCTTC

abundance: -
d_gene: TRBD2
j_gene: TRBJ2-5
v_gene: TRBV5-4
CDR3aa: CASSLAGTSGGARETQYF
CDR3nt: TGTGCCAGCAGCTTGGCCGGGACTAGCGGGGGGGCCAGGGAGACCCAGTACTTC

abundance: many
d_gene: TRBD2
j_gene: TRBJ2-4
v_gene: TRBV20-1
CDR3aa: CSASALAGPENIQYF
CDR3nt: TGCAGTGCTAGTGCTCTAGCGGGCCCTGAAAACATTCAGTACTTC

abundance: -
d_gene: TRBD2
j_gene: TRBJ2-3
v_gene: TRBV2
CDR3aa: CASSSPLGREGTDTQYF
CDR3nt: TGTGCCAGCAGTTCTCCCCTGGGGCGGGAGGGCACAGATACGCAGTATTTT

abundance: few
d_gene: -
j_gene: TRBJ2-2
v_gene: TRBV11-3
CDR3aa: CASSLEAGELFF
CDR3nt: TGTGCCAGCAGCTTAGAAGCCGGGGAGCTGTTTTTT

abundance: many
d_gene: -
j_gene: TRBJ2-2
v_gene: TRBV18
CDR3aa: CASSPGRSNTGELFF
CDR3nt: TGTGCCAGCTCACCCGGCCGGTCGAACACCGGGGAGCTGTTTTTT

abundance: many
d_gene: -
j_gene: TRBJ1-1
v_gene: TRBV12-3/TRBV12-4
CDR3aa: CASSLGQEAFF
CDR3nt: TGTGCCAGCAGTTTAGGTCAGGAAGCTTTCTTT

abundance: -
d_gene: TRBD2
j_gene: TRBJ2-3
v_gene: TRBV4-2
CDR3aa: CASSQASGEADTQYF
CDR3nt: TGTGCCAGCAGCCAGGCAAGCGGGGAGGCAGATACGCAGTATTTT

abundance: -
d_gene: -
j_gene: TRBJ2-5
v_gene: TRBV14
CDR3aa: CASSQGTGGGQETQYF
CDR3nt: TGTGCCAGCAGCCAAGGTACAGGAGGGGGACAAGAGACCCAGTACTTC

abundance: -
d_gene: -
j_gene: TRBJ2-3
v_gene: TRBV20-1
CDR3aa: CSARVALHTDTQYF
CDR3nt: TGCAGTGCTAGAGTGGCATTACACACAGATACGCAGTATTTT

abundance: -
d_gene: TRBD1
j_gene: TRBJ2-7
v_gene: TRBV5-1
CDR3aa: CASSFHRTGEAYEQYF
CDR3nt: TGCGCCAGCAGCTTTCACCGGACAGGGGAAGCCTACGAGCAGTACTTC

abundance: many
d_gene: TRBD1
j_gene: TRBJ2-7
v_gene: TRBV5-1
CDR3aa: CASSLKGQGYEQYF
CDR3nt: TGCGCCAGCAGCTTGAAGGGACAGGGCTACGAGCAGTACTTC

abundance: many
d_gene: TRBD1
j_gene: TRBJ2-7
v_gene: TRBV2
CDR3aa: CASSEEDRVGYEQYF
CDR3nt: TGTGCCAGCAGTGAGGAAGACAGGGTAGGGTACGAGCAGTACTTC

abundance: -
d_gene: -
j_gene: TRBJ1-6
v_gene: TRBV5-4
CDR3aa: CASSSRQRGSPLHF
CDR3nt: TGTGCCAGCAGCTCCCGACAGAGGGGTTCACCCCTCCACTTT

abundance: few
d_gene: -
j_gene: TRBJ2-1
v_gene: TRBV12-3/TRBV12-4
CDR3aa: CASSKWSGEVEQFF
CDR3nt: TGTGCCAGCAGTAAGTGGTCAGGGGAGGTTGAGCAGTTCTTC

abundance: many
d_gene: -
j_gene: TRBJ1-1
v_gene: TRBV3-1
CDR3aa: CASSQGQNTEAFF
CDR3nt: TGTGCCAGCAGCCAGGGACAGAACACTGAAGCTTTCTTT

abundance: many
d_gene: -
j_gene: TRBJ2-7
v_gene: TRBV6-1
CDR3aa: CASALGQGPYEQYF
CDR3nt: TGTGCCTCGGCTCTGGGGCAGGGCCCCTACGAGCAGTACTTC

abundance: many
d_gene: -
j_gene: TRBJ1-6
v_gene: TRBV28
CDR3aa: CASSLSDNLSSYNSPLHF
CDR3nt: TGTGCCAGCAGTCTATCGGACAATCTTAGCTCCTATAATTCACCCCTCCACTTT

abundance: -
d_gene: -
j_gene: TRBJ2-7
v_gene: TRBV5-4
CDR3aa: CASSRGRAGGVREQYF
CDR3nt: TGTGCCAGCAGCCGGGGTCGGGCAGGGGGGGTCCGCGAGCAGTACTTC

abundance: many
d_gene: -
j_gene: TRBJ2-4
v_gene: TRBV2
CDR3aa: CASSEAAGSENIQYF
CDR3nt: TGTGCCAGCAGTGAAGCGGCAGGGAGCGAAAACATTCAGTACTTC

abundance: -
d_gene: TRBD1
j_gene: TRBJ2-7
v_gene: TRBV2
CDR3aa: CAVGQGLYEQYF
CDR3nt: TGTGCCGTTGGACAGGGACTCTACGAGCAGTACTTC

abundance: -
d_gene: -
j_gene: TRBJ1-5
v_gene: TRBV2
CDR3aa: CASSVRLNQPQHF
CDR3nt: TGTGCCAGCAGTGTTCGACTGAATCAGCCCCAGCATTTT

abundance: many
d_gene: -
j_gene: TRBJ2-7
v_gene: TRBV18
CDR3aa: CASSPTTGHAPGEQYF
CDR3nt: TGTGCCAGCTCACCTACAACGGGACATGCCCCGGGAGAGCAGTACTTC

abundance: many
d_gene: TRBD2
j_gene: TRBJ2-3
v_gene: TRBV20-1
CDR3aa: CSASSGSWTSTDTQYF
CDR3nt: TGCAGTGCTAGTAGCGGGAGTTGGACTAGCACAGATACGCAGTATTTT

abundance: many
d_gene: -
j_gene: TRBJ2-1
v_gene: TRBV5-1
CDR3aa: CASSLNSRANEQFF
CDR3nt: TGCGCCAGCAGCTTGAATAGCAGGGCCAATGAGCAGTTCTTC

abundance: few
d_gene: TRBD2
j_gene: TRBJ2-1
v_gene: TRBV19
CDR3aa: CATRSGSAYNEQFF
CDR3nt: TGTGCCACCCGAAGCGGGAGTGCCTACAATGAGCAGTTCTTC

abundance: many
d_gene: -
j_gene: TRBJ1-1
v_gene: TRBV5-1
CDR3aa: CASSYQTVGNTEAFF
CDR3nt: TGCGCCAGCAGCTATCAGACGGTAGGGAACACTGAAGCTTTCTTT

abundance: many
d_gene: -
j_gene: TRBJ1-5
v_gene: TRBV29-1
CDR3aa: CSVSPGPMQAQHF
CDR3nt: TGCAGCGTCTCCCCAGGGCCTATGCAGGCCCAGCATTTT

abundance: many
d_gene: -
j_gene: TRBJ2-7
v_gene: TRBV5-1
CDR3aa: CASSPRGFEQYF
CDR3nt: TGCGCCAGCAGCCCCCGCGGGTTCGAGCAGTACTTC

abundance: many
d_gene: TRBD2
j_gene: TRBJ2-7
v_gene: TRBV11-2
CDR3aa: CASSWTASGRAGEQYF
CDR3nt: TGTGCCAGCAGCTGGACCGCTAGCGGGAGGGCGGGCGAGCAGTACTTC

abundance: few
d_gene: -
j_gene: TRBJ2-6
v_gene: TRBV27
CDR3aa: CASSFFGRAGANVLTF
CDR3nt: TGTGCCAGCAGTTTTTTTGGCAGGGCTGGGGCCAACGTCCTGACTTTC

abundance: many
d_gene: TRBD2
j_gene: TRBJ2-2
v_gene: TRBV6-1
CDR3aa: CASSYGTSGNANTGELFF
CDR3nt: TGTGCCAGCAGCTACGGGACTAGCGGGAACGCGAACACCGGGGAGCTGTTTTTT